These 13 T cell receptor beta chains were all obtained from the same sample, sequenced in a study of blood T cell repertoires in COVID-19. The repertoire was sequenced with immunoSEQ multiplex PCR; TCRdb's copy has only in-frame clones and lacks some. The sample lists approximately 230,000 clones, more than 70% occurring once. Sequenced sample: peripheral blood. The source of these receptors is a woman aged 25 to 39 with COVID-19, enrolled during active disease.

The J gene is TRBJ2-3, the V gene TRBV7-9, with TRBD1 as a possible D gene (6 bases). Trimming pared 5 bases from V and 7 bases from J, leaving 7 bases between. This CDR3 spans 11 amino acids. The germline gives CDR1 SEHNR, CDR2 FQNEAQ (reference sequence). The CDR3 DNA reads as TGTGCCAGCAGCGACAGGAATACGCAGTATTTT. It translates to CASSDRNTQYF.

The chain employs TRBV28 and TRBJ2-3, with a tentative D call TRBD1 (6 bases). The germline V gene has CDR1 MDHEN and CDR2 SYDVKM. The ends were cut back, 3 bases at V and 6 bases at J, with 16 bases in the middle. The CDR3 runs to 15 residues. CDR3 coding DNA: TGTGCCAGCAGTTTCAGGGGCGCAGGTAGGGATACGCAGTATTTT. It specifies CASSFRGAGRDTQYF.

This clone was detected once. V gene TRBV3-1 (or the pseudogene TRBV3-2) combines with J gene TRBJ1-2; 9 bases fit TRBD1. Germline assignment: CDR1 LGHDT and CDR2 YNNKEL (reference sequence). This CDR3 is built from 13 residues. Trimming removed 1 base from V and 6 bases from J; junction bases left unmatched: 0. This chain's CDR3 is CASSQGQGDGYTF. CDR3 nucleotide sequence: TGTGCCAGCAGCCAAGGACAGGGGGATGGCTACACCTTC.

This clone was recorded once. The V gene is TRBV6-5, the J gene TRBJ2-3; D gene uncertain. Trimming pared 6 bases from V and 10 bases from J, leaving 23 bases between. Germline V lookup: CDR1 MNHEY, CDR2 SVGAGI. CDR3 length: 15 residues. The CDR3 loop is CASSVMPISSSAQYF. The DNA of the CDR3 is TGTGCCAGCAGCGTCATGCCCATTTCCTCATCGGCGCAGTATTTT.

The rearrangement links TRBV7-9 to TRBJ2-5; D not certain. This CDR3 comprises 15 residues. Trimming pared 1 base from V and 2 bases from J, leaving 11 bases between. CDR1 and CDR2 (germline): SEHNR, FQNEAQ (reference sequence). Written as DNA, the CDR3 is TGTGCCAGCAGCTTAGGACTTGGAATTCAAGAGACCCAGTACTTC. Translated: CASSLGLGIQETQYF.

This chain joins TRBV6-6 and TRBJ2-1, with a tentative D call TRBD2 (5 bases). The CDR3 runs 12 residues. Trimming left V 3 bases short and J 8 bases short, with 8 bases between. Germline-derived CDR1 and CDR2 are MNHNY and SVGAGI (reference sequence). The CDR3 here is CASSYGSYEQFF. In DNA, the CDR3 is TGTGCCAGCAGTTATGGGAGCTATGAGCAGTTCTTC.

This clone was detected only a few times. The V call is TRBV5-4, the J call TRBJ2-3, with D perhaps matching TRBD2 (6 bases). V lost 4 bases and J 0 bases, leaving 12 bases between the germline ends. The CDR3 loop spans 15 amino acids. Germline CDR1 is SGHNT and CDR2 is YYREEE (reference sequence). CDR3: CASSVGGVSTDTQYF. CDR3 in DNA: TGTGCCAGCAGCGTCGGAGGGGTGAGCACAGATACGCAGTATTTT.

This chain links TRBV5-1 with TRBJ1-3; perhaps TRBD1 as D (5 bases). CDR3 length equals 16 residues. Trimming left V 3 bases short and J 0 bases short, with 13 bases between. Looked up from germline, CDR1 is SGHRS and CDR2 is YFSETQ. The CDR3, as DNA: TGCGCCAGCAGCTCCCTCTCTCAGGGCTCTGGAAACACCATATATTTT. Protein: CASSSLSQGSGNTIYF.

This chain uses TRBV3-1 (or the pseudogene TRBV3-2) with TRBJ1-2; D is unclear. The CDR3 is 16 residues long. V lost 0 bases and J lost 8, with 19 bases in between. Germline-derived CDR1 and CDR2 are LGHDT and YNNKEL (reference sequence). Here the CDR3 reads CASSQEYFGRPHGYTF. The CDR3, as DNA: TGTGCCAGCAGCCAAGAGTATTTCGGCAGGCCTCACGGCTACACCTTC.

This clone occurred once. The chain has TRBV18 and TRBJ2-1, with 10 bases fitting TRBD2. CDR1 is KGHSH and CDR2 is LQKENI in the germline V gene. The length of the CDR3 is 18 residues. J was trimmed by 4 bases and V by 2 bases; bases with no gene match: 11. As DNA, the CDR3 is TGTGCCAGCTCACCAAGAGGTGGAAGCGGGGGGGGGTACAATGAGCAGTTCTTC. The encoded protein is CASSPRGGSGGGYNEQFF.

The CDR3 sequence is CASSLDLGARTDTQYF. CDR3 bases: TGTGCCAGCAGCTTGGACCTAGGGGCCCGCACAGATACGCAGTATTTT. The rearrangement joins TRBV5-4 to TRBJ2-3; D perhaps matches TRBD1 (5 bases). Trimming stripped 0 bases from V and 1 base from J, with 12 bases between. Germline loops: CDR1 SGHNT, CDR2 YYREEE (reference sequence). The CDR3 extends over 16 amino acids. The whole variable domain, filled in from reference TRBV5-4 and TRBJ2-3, reads ETGVTQSPTHLIKTRGQQVTLRCSSQSGHNTVSWYQQALGQGPQFIFQYYREEENGRGNFPPRFSGLQFPNYSSELNVNALELDDSALYLCASSLDLGARTDTQYFGPGTRLTVL.

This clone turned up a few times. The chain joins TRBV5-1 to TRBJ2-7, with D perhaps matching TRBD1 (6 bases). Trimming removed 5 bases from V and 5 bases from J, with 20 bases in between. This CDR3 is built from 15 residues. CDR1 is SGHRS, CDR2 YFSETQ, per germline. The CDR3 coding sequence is TGCGCCAGCAGACCCGCCCTCCGGGACACCCACGAGCAGTACGTC. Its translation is CASRPALRDTHEQYV.

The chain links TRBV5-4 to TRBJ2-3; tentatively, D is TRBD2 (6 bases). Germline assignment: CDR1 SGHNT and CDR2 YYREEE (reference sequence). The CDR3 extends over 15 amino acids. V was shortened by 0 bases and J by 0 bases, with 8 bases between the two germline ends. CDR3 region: CASSLGGTSTDTQYF. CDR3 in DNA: TGTGCCAGCAGCTTGGGCGGGACTAGCACAGATACGCAGTATTTT.